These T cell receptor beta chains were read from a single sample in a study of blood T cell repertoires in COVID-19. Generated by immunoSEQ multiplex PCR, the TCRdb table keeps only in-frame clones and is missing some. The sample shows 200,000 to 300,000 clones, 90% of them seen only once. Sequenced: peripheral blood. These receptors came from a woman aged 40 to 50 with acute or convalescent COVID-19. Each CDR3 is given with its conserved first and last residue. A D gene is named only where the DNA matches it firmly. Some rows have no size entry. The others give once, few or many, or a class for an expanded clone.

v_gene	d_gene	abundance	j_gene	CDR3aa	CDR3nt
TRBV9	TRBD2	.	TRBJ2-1	CASSPLRSSGAYNEQFF	TGTGCCAGCAGCCCCCTCCGGAGTAGCGGGGCTTACAATGAGCAGTTCTTC
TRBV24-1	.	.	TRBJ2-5	CATSRQIQETQYF	TGTGCCACCAGCAGACAGATTCAAGAGACCCAGTACTTC
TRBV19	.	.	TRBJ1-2	CASRRSEGELYGYTF	TGTGCCAGTAGGAGGAGTGAGGGGGAGCTTTATGGCTACACCTTC
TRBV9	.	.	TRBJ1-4	CASSVGGLANEKLFF	TGTGCCAGCAGCGTCGGAGGACTGGCTAATGAAAAACTGTTTTTT
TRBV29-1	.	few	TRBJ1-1	CSVELPGTRRKDFF	TGCAGCGTTGAATTACCGGGGACAAGGAGAAAAGATTTCTTT
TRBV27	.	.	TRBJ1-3	CASGSPSGNTIYF	TGTGCCAGCGGGAGTCCCTCTGGAAACACCATATATTTT
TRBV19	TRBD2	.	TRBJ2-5	CASSSAGGQETQYF	TGTGCCAGTAGCTCAGCGGGGGGACAAGAGACCCAGTACTTC
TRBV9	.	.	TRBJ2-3	CASSLKRTDTQYF	TGTGCCAGCAGCCTTAAGCGTACAGATACGCAGTATTTT
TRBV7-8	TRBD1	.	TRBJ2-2	CASSGTDNTGELFF	TGTGCCAGCAGCGGGACAGATAACACCGGGGAGCTGTTTTTT
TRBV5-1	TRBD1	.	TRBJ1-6	CASSLGQGRFSPLHF	TGCGCCAGCAGCTTGGGACAGGGGCGGTTTTCACCCCTCCACTTT
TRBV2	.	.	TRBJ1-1	CASSVARNTEAFF	TGTGCCAGCAGTGTAGCCAGAAACACTGAAGCTTTCTTT
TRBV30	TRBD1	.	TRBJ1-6	CAWSAAGGRSSPLHF	TGTGCCTGGAGTGCGGCAGGGGGCAGGAGTTCACCCCTCCACTTT
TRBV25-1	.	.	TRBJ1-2	CASSEKRTAYYGYTF	TGTGCCAGCAGTGAAAAACGGACAGCTTACTATGGCTACACCTTC
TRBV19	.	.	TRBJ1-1	CASSSGGGRSEAFF	TGTGCCAGTAGTAGCGGGGGGGGACGATCTGAAGCTTTCTTT
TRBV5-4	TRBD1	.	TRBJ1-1	CASSSLDDRGGEAFF	TGTGCCAGCAGCTCGCTCGATGACAGGGGGGGTGAAGCTTTCTTT
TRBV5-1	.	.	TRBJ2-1	CASSLAGVEQFF	TGCGCCAGCAGCTTGGCAGGGGTTGAGCAGTTCTTC
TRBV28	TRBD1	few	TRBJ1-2	CASSNRGIYGYTF	TGTGCCAGCAGTAACAGGGGGATCTATGGCTACACCTTC
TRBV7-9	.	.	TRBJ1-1	CASSLAELTQAFF	TGTGCCAGCAGCTTAGCGGAGCTCACGCAGGCTTTCTTT